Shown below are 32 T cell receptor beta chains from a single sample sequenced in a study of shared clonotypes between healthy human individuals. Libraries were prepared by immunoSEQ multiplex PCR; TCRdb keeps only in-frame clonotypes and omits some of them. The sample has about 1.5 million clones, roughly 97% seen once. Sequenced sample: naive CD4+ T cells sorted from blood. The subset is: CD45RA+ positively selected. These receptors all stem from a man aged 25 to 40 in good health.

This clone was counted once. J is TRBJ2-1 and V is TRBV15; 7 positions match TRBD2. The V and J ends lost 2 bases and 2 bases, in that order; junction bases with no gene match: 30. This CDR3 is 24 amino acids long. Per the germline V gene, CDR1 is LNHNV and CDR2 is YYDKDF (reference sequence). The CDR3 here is CATSRHPRAGEVLDEGLPYNEQFF. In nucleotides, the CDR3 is TGTGCCACCAGCAGACACCCCAGGGCGGGAGAGGTCTTAGATGAAGGACTCCCCTACAATGAGCAGTTCTTC. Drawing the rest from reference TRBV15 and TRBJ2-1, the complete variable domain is DAMVIQNPRYQVTQFGKPVTLSCSQTLNHNVMYWYQQKSSQAPKLLFHYYDKDFNNEADTPDNFQSRRPNTSFCFLDIRSPGLGDTAMYLCATSRHPRAGEVLDEGLPYNEQFFGPGTRLTVL.

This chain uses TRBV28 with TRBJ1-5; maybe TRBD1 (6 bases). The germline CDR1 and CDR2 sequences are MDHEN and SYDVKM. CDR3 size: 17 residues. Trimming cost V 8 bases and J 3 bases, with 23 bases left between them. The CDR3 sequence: CASGPGGGGLTNQPQHF. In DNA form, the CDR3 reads TGTGCCAGCGGGCCCGGGGGAGGGGGACTTACCAATCAGCCCCAGCATTTT.

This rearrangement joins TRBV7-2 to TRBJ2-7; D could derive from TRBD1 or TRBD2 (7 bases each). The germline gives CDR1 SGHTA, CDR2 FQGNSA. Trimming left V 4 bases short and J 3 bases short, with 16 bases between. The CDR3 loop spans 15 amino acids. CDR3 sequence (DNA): TGTGCCAGCAGCTCTAGACAGGGAGGGGACTACGAGCAGTACTTC. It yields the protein CASSSRQGGDYEQYF. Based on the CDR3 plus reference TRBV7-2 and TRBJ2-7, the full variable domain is GAGVSQSPSNKVTEKGKDVELRCDPISGHTALYWYRQSLGQGLEFLIYFQGNSAPDKSGLPSDRFSAERTGGSVSTLTIQRTQQEDSAVYLCASSSRQGGDYEQYFGPGTRLTVT.

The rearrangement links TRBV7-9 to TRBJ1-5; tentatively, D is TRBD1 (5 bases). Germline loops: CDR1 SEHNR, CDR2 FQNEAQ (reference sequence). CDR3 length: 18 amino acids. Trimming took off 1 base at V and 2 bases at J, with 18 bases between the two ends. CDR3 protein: CASSLGLLREGGNQPQHF. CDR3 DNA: TGTGCCAGCAGCTTAGGCCTACTCCGGGAAGGGGGCAATCAGCCCCAGCATTTT.

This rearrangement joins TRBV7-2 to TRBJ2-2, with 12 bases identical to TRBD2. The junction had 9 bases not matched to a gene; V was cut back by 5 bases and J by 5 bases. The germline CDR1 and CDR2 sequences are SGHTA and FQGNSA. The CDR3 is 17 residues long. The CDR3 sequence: CASSPHGLAGRTGELFF. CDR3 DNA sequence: TGTGCCAGCAGCCCACACGGACTAGCGGGAAGAACCGGGGAGCTGTTTTTT.

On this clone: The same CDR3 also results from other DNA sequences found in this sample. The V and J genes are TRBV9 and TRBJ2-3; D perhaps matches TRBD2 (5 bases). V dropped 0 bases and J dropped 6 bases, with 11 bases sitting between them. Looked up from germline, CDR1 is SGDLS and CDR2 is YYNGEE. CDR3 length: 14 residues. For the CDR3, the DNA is TGTGCCAGCAGCGTAGAATTAGCGAGCGATACGCAGTATTTT. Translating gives CASSVELASDTQYF.

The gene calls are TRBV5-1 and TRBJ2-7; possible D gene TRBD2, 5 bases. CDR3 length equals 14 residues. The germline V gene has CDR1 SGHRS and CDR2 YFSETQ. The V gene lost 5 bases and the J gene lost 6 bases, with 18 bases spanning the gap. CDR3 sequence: CASRLPGGSLEQYF. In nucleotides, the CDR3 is TGCGCCAGCAGGCTGCCGGGTGGGAGCCTCGAGCAGTACTTC.

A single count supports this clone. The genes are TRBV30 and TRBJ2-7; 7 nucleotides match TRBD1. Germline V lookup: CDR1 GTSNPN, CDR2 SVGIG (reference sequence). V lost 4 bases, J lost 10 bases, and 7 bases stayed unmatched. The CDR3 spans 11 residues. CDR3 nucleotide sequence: TGTGCCTGGAAAGACAGGGAACAACAGTACTTC. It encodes CAWKDREQQYF.

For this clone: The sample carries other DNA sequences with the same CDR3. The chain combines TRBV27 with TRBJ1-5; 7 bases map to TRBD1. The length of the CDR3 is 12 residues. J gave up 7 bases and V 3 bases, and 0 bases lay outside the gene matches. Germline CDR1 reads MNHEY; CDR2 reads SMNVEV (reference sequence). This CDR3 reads CASSLTGQPQHF. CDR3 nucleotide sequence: TGTGCCAGCAGTTTGACAGGGCAGCCCCAGCATTTT.

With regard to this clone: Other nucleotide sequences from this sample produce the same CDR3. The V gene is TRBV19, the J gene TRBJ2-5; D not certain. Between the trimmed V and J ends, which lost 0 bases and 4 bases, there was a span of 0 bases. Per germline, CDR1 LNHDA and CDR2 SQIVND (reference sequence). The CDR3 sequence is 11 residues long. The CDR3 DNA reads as TGTGCCAGTAGTATAGAAGAGACCCAGTACTTC. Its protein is CASSIEETQYF.

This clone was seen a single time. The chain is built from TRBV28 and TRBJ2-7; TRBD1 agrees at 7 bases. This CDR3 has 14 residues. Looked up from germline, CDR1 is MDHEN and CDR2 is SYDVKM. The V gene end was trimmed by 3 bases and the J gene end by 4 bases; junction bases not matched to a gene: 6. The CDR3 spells CASSFLGQQYEQYF. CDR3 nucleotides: TGTGCCAGCAGTTTCTTGGGACAGCAATACGAGCAGTACTTC.

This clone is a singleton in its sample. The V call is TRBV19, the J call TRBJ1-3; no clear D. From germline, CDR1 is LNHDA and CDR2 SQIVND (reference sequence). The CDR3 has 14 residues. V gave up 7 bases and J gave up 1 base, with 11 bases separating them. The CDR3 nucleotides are TGTGCCAGTACTACGGACGGTTCTGGAAACACCATATATTTT. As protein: CASTTDGSGNTIYF.

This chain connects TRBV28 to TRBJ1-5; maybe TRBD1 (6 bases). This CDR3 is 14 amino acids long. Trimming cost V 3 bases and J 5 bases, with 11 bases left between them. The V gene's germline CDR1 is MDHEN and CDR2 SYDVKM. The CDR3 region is CASSFGSGDQPQHF. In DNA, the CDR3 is TGTGCCAGCAGTTTTGGGTCAGGGGATCAGCCCCAGCATTTT.

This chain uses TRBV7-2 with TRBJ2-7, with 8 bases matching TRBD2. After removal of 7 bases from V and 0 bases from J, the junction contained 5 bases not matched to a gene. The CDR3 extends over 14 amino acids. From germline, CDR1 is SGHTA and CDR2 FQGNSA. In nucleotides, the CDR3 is TGTGCCAGCACCGGCAGCGGGAGCTCCTACGAGCAGTACTTC. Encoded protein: CASTGSGSSYEQYF.

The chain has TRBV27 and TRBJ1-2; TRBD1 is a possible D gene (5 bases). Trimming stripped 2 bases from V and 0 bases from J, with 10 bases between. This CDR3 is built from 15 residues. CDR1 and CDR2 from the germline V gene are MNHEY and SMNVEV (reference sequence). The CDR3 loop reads CASSLQGGTNYGYTF. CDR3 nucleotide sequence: TGTGCCAGCAGTTTACAGGGTGGCACTAACTATGGCTACACCTTC.

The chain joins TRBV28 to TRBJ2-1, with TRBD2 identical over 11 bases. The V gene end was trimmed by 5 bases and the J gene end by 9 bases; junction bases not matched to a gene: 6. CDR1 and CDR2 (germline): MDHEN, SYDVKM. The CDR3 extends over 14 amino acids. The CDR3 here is CASSPSGRRAEQFF. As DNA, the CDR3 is TGTGCCAGCAGTCCTAGCGGGAGGCGTGCTGAGCAGTTCTTC.

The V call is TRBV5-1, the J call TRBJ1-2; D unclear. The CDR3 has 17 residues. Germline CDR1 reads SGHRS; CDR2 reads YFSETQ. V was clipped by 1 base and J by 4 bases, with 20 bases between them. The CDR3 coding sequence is TGCGCCAGCAGCTTGAGCCCAACGGAGCAGCGGGTCTATGGCTACACCTTC. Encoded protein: CASSLSPTEQRVYGYTF.

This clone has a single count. The CDR3 protein is CASSLSDTYGYTF. As DNA, the CDR3 is TGTGCCAGCAGTTTGTCAGATACTTATGGCTACACCTTC. This chain connects TRBV28 to TRBJ1-2; D not resolved. Trimming pared 3 bases from V and 5 bases from J, leaving 10 bases between. Per germline, CDR1 MDHEN and CDR2 SYDVKM. This CDR3 spans 13 amino acids.

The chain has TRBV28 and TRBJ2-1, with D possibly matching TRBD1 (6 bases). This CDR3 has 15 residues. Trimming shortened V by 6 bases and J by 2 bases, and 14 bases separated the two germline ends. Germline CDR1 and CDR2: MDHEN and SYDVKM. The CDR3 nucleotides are TGTGCCAGCAGACAAGCCAGGGGTGCCTACAATGAGCAGTTCTTC. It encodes CASRQARGAYNEQFF.

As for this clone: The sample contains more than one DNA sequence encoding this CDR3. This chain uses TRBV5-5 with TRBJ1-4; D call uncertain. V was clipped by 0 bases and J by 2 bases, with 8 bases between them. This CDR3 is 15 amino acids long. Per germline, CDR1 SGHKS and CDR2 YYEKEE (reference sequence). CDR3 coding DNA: TGTGCCAGCAGCTTGGGTACAGCTACTAATGAAAAACTGTTTTTT. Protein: CASSLGTATNEKLFF.

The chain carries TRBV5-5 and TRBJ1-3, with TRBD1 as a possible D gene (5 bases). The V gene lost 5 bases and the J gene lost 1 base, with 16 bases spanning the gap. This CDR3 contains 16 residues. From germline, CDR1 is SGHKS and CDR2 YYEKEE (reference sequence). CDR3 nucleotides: TGTGCCAGCAGGATAAACCCCGGGGGTTCTGGAAACACCATATATTTT. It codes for CASRINPGGSGNTIYF.

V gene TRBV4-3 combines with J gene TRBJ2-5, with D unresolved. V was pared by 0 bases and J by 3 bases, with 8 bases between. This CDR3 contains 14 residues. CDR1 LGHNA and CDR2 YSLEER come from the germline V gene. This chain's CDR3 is CASSQDYGEETQYF. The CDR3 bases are TGCGCCAGCAGCCAAGATTATGGGGAAGAGACCCAGTACTTC.

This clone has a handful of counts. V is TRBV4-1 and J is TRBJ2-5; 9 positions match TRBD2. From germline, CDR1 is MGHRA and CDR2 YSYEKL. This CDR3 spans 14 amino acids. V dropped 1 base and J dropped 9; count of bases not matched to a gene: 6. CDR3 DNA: TGCGCCAGCAGCCAAGTAATTAGCGGGGGTGCCCAGTACTTC. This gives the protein CASSQVISGGAQYF.

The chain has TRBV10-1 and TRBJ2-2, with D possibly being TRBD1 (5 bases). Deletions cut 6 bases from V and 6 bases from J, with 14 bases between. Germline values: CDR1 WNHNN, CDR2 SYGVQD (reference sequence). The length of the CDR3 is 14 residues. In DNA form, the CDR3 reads TGCGCCAGCAGCCCCATTGTAGGGGCCGGGGAGCTGTTTTTT. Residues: CASSPIVGAGELFF.

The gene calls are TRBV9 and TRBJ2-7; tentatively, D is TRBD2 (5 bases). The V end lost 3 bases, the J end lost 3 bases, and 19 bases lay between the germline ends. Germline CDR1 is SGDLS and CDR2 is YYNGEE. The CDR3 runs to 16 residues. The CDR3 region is CASSGTLDSFLYEQYF. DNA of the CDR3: TGTGCCAGCAGCGGAACACTAGATAGCTTCCTCTACGAGCAGTACTTC.

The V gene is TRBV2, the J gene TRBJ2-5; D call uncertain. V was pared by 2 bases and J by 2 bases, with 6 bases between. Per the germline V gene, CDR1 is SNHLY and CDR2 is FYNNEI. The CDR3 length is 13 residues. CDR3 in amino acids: CASSEPVQETQYF. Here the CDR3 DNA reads TGTGCCAGCAGTGAACCCGTTCAAGAGACCCAGTACTTC.

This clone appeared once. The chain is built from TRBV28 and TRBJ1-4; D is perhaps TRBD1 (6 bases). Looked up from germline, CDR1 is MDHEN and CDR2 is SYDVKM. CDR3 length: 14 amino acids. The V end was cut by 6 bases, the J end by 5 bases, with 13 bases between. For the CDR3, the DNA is TGTGCCAGCAGCCAAGGGGGACCAAATGAAAAACTGTTTTTT. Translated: CASSQGGPNEKLFF.

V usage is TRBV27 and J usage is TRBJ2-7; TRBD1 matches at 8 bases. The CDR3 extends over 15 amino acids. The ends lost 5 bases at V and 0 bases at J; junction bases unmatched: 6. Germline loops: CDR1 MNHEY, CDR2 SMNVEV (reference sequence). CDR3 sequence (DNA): TGTGCCAGCAGTCGATGGACAGGGAGCTCCTACGAGCAGTACTTC. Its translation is CASSRWTGSSYEQYF.

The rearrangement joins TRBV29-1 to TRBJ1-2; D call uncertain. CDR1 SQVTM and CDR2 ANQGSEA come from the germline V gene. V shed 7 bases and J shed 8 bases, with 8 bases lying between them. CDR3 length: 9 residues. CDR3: CSDTPGYTF. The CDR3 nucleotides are TGCAGCGACACACCCGGCTACACCTTC. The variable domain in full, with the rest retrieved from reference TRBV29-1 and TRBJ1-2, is SAVISQKPSRDICQRGTSLTIQCQVDSQVTMMFWYRQQPGQSLTLIATANQGSEATYESGFVIDKFPISRPNLTFSTLTVSNMSPEDSSIYLCSDTPGYTFGSGTRLTVV.

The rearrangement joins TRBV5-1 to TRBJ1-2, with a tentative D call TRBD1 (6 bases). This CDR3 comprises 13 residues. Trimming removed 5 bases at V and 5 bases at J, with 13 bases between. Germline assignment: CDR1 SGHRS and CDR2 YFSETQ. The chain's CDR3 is CASSRGGSYGYTF. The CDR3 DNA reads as TGCGCCAGCAGTAGAGGGGGAAGTTATGGCTACACCTTC.

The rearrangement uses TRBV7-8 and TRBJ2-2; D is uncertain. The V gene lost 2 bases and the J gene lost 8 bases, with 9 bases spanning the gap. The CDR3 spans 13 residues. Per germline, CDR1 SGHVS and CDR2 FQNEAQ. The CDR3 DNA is TGTGCCAGCAGCTTAAGTCGAGCTGGGGAGCTGTTTTTT. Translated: CASSLSRAGELFF. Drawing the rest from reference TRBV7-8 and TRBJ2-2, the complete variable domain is GAGVSQSPRYKVAKRGQDVALRCDPISGHVSLFWYQQALGQGPEFLTYFQNEAQLDKSGLPSDRFFAERPEGSVSTLKIQRTQQEDSAVYLCASSLSRAGELFFGEGSRLTVL.

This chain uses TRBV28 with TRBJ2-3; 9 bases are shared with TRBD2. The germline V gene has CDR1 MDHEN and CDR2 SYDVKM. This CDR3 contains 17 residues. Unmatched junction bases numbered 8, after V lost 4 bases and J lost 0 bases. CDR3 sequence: CASSSPGLAASTDTQYF. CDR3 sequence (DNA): TGTGCCAGCAGTTCTCCGGGACTAGCAGCTAGCACAGATACGCAGTATTTT.